This T cell receptor (beta chain) was captured by sequencing in a study of T cells after yellow fever vaccination. Study-wide findings and caveats: Weaker in magnitude, the secondary response showed a faster peak on day 5 versus 15. Abundant clonotypes from the bulk population could contaminate FACS-sorted repertoires.

CDR1 ENHRY and CDR2 SYGVKD come from the germline V gene. CDR3 length: 15 residues. V dropped 2 bases and J dropped 5; count of bases not matched to a gene: 4. The table lists this clonotype with a few counts. Its target is not known. 5'RACE template switching generated TCR cDNA, adding a universal primer site and UMIs. TCRdb passed the 5' RACE reads through MiXCR, listing each CDR3 protein once. The sample has some 300,000 distinct CDR3 sequences; roughly a tenth are singletons. The source material was CD4+ T cells sorted from PBMCs, sampled 45 days after the yellow fever booster vaccination. The receptor comes from a man aged 18 to 30 who received the YFV17D yellow fever vaccine. V is TRBV10-3 and J is TRBJ2-3; 10 bases align to TRBD1. The CDR3 sequence: CAISERQGAEDTQYF. The CDR3 DNA follows: TGTGCCATCAGTGAGCGACAGGGGGCCGAAGATACGCAGTATTTT.